This T cell receptor beta chain emerged from a study of T cell clones after liver transplantation. Study overall: Subjects received no induction therapy and standard immunosuppression until randomization at 12-24 months post-transplant. Draws occurred before transplant, before withdrawal, and after complete or failed withdrawal. Study-wide results and caveats: A larger donor-reactive than third-party decline suggested partial antigen-specific deletion.

Germline CDR1 MNHEY, CDR2 SVGAGI. J lost 8 bases, V lost 4 bases, and 13 bases had no gene match. The CDR3 extends over 16 amino acids. Clones were sequenced by immunoSEQ multiplex PCR, and TCRdb holds only the in-frame ones, with some missing. This sample carries 60,000 or so clones, 60% to 80% of them seen once, and the ten largest clones take approximately 15%. Concerning this clone: No antigen is known for it.

This rearrangement joins TRBV6-5 to TRBJ2-1, with 8 bases lining up with TRBD1. The clonotype originates from a human donor who received a liver transplant. The sample consisted of CD4+ T cells from blood, taken before liver transplant. The CDR3 loop is CASSFVGQGFGYEQFF. The CDR3 DNA is TGTGCCAGCAGTTTCGTAGGACAGGGTTTTGGTTATGAGCAGTTCTTC.